These 9 T cell receptor beta chains originate from one sample sequenced in a study of blood T cell repertoires in COVID-19. The repertoire was sequenced with immunoSEQ multiplex PCR; TCRdb's copy has only in-frame clones and lacks some. The table includes 450,000 to 500,000 clones, around 85% detected once. The sequencing sample was made of peripheral blood. These receptors were collected from a human donor in a cohort sampled during active COVID-19.

The chain has TRBV6-5 and TRBJ2-7; TRBD1 might be the D (5 bases). Per germline, CDR1 MNHEY and CDR2 SVGAGI. Trimming left V 2 bases short and J 2 bases short, with 13 bases between. The length of the CDR3 is 15 residues. This chain's CDR3 is CASSYPQGSTYEQYF. The DNA for the CDR3 is TGTGCCAGCAGTTACCCGCAGGGTTCAACCTACGAGCAGTACTTC.

The chain couples TRBV7-9 to TRBJ1-2; TRBD1 agrees at 10 bases. The V segment lost 5 bases and the J segment 6 bases; nucleotides outside the gene matches: 15. Germline-derived CDR1 and CDR2 are SEHNR and FQNEAQ (reference sequence). There are 17 residues in the CDR3. CDR3 in DNA: TGTGCCAGCAGCCTCGAGGTGGGGGGACAGGGGAAAAATGGCTACACCTTC. It encodes CASSLEVGGQGKNGYTF. The whole variable domain, remainder taken from reference TRBV7-9 and TRBJ1-2, is DTGVSQNPRHKITKRGQNVTFRCDPISEHNRLYWYRQTLGQGPEFLTYFQNEAQLEKSRLLSDRFSAERPKGSFSTLEIQRTEQGDSAMYLCASSLEVGGQGKNGYTFGSGTRLTVV.

The CDR3 loop is CATKEGSDTGELFF. DNA of the CDR3: TGTGCCACCAAGGAGGGTTCGGACACCGGGGAGCTGTTTTTT. The V call is TRBV24-1, the J call TRBJ2-2, with D maybe TRBD2 (6 bases). The CDR3 consists of 14 residues. The germline V gene has CDR1 KGHDR and CDR2 SFDVKD. Trimming cost V 8 bases and J 3 bases, with 12 bases left between them.

The chain is built from TRBV11-3 and TRBJ2-2; TRBD2 matches 9 bases. This CDR3 contains 16 residues. The germline CDR1 and CDR2 sequences are SGHNT and YENEEA. The junction had 10 bases not matched to a gene; V was cut back by 4 bases and J by 7 bases. The CDR3 here is CASSSQGGRAIGELFF. The DNA of the CDR3 is TGTGCCAGCAGCTCCCAAGGCGGGAGGGCCATCGGGGAGCTGTTTTTT.

The chain is built from TRBV3-1 (or the pseudogene TRBV3-2) and TRBJ2-7; 8 positions agree with TRBD1. Germline CDR1 and CDR2: LGHDT and YNNKEL (reference sequence). V lost 2 bases, J lost 4 bases, and 4 bases stayed unmatched. The CDR3 has 14 amino acids. CDR3 residues: CASSQRGQVYEQYF. For the CDR3, the DNA is TGTGCCAGCAGCCAACGGGGACAGGTTTACGAGCAGTACTTC.

The chain carries TRBV11-3 and TRBJ2-1; 8 positions agree with TRBD2. Germline V gene lookup returns CDR1 SGHNT and CDR2 YENEEA. The CDR3 loop spans 16 amino acids. The V segment lost 1 base and the J segment 7 bases; nucleotides outside the gene matches: 9. Written as DNA, the CDR3 is TGTGCCAGCAGCTTAGGGTCGGGACTAGATAGGAATGAGCAGTTCTTC. Protein product: CASSLGSGLDRNEQFF.

The chain is built from TRBV27 and TRBJ1-1, with D possibly TRBD1 on 5 matching bases. The V end lost 7 bases, the J end lost 3 bases, and 12 bases lay between the germline ends. The CDR3 is made up of 13 amino acids. CDR1 MNHEY and CDR2 SMNVEV come from the germline V gene (reference sequence). CDR3 residues: CASNMPGDTEAFF. The CDR3 coding sequence is TGTGCCAGCAACATGCCGGGGGACACTGAAGCTTTCTTT.

The V gene is TRBV7-9, the J gene TRBJ2-7; D possibly corresponds to TRBD1 (5 bases). With 3 bases removed from V and 3 bases from J, the gap between germline ends came to 6 bases. CDR3 size: 12 residues. Germline V lookup: CDR1 SEHNR, CDR2 FQNEAQ (reference sequence). CDR3 in DNA: TGTGCCAGCAGCTTTCAGGGCTACGAGCAGTACTTC. This sequence encodes CASSFQGYEQYF.

The V call is TRBV27, the J call TRBJ1-5; 7 nucleotides match TRBD1. The CDR3 is made up of 14 amino acids. Germline V gives CDR1 MNHEY, CDR2 SMNVEV (reference sequence). The V and J ends lost 6 bases and 4 bases, in that order; junction bases with no gene match: 6. CDR3 sequence: CASSHGTDNQPQHF. DNA of the CDR3: TGTGCCAGCAGCCACGGGACAGATAATCAGCCCCAGCATTTT.